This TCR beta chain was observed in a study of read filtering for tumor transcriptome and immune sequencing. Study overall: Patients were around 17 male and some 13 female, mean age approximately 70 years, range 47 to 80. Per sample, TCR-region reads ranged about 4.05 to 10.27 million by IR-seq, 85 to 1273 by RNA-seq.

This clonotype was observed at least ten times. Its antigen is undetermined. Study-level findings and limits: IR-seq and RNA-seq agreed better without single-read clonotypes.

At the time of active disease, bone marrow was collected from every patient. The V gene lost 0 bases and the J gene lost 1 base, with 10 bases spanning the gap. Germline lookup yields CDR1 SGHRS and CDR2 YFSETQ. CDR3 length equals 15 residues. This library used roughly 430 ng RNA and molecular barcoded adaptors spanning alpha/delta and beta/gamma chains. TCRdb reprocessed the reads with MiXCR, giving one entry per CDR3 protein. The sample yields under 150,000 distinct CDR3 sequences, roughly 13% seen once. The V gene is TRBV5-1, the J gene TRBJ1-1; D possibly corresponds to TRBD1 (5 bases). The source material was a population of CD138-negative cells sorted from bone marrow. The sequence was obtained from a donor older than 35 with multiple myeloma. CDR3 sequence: CASSLAGPRNTEAFF. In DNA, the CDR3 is TGCGCCAGCAGCTTGGCGGGGCCTCGGAACACTGAAGCTTTCTTT.